This TCR beta chain was sequenced in a study of blood T cell repertoires in COVID-19. Study-wide background: Material from acute and convalescent COVID-19 was sourced from the United States, Italy and Spain. The analysed material was cDNA or gDNA that came from T cells, B-cell-depleted T cells, or PBMCs.

Germline CDR1 reads SGDLS; CDR2 reads YYNGEE. The V gene lost 10 bases and the J gene lost 1 base, with 17 bases spanning the gap. CDR3 length: 14 residues. Study processing details: Nucleated cell counts were estimated from reference gene primer amplification. The table came from immunoSEQ multiplex PCR; TCRdb's copy has only in-frame clones and leaves some out. Clone size and V and J calls were adopted from that table, with D and trimming inferred from the DNA. The sample carries tens of thousands of clones, roughly nine tenths recorded once. This chain uses TRBV9 with TRBJ1-1; the D gene is possibly TRBD1 (6 bases). This TCR derives from a man aged 55-75 years with active COVID-19. The material sequenced was peripheral blood. CDR3 amino acids: CAGPTPTGNTEAFF. CDR3 nucleotide sequence: TGTGCCGGCCCGACCCCGACAGGGAACACTGAAGCTTTCTTT. Looking up the rest from reference TRBV9 and TRBJ1-1 gives the full variable domain: DSGVTQTPKHLITATGQRVTLRCSPRSGDLSVYWYQQSLDQGLQFLIQYYNGEERAKGNILERFSAQQFPDLHSELNLSSLELGDSALYFCAGPTPTGNTEAFFGQGTRLTVV.